The rows below give T cell receptor beta chains drawn from one sample of a study of blood T cells in healthy people across ages. TCRdb processed the 5' RACE reads anew with MiXCR; each CDR3 protein has one entry. The sample shows 730,000 or so distinct CDR3 sequences, approximately 39% of them seen only once. The sequenced material came from blood. The source of these receptors is an older woman in good health. Each CDR3 is given with its conserved first and last residue. D genes are given only for firm matches. Clone size is stated in some rows and not others, as once, few, many or a class when expanded.

J gene: TRBJ2-7; D gene: .; clone size: many; V gene: TRBV10-3; CDR3 protein: CATKEGATEQYF; CDR3 DNA: TGTGCCACCAAGGAGGGGGCCACCGAGCAGTACTTC
J gene: TRBJ1-1; D gene: TRBD1; clone size: few; V gene: TRBV7-9; CDR3 protein: CASSLPGQGRTEAFF; CDR3 DNA: TGTGCCAGCAGCTTACCAGGACAGGGGAGGACTGAAGCTTTCTTT
J gene: TRBJ2-3; D gene: .; clone size: few; V gene: TRBV4-1; CDR3 protein: CASSQDSPGDTQYF; CDR3 DNA: TGCGCCAGCAGCCAGGACTCTCCTGGAGACACGCAGTATTTT
J gene: TRBJ2-3; D gene: TRBD2; clone size: .; V gene: TRBV20-1; CDR3 protein: CSARLAGGYTDTQYF; CDR3 DNA: TGCAGTGCTAGGCTAGCGGGGGGGTACACAGATACGCAGTATTTT
J gene: TRBJ2-3; D gene: .; clone size: few; V gene: TRBV4-1; CDR3 protein: CASEGNTDTQYF; CDR3 DNA: TGCGCCAGCGAGGGAAACACAGATACGCAGTATTTT
J gene: TRBJ1-1; D gene: .; clone size: many; V gene: TRBV20-1; CDR3 protein: CSASPLDRSTEAFF; CDR3 DNA: TGCAGTGCTAGCCCACTTGACAGGTCTACTGAAGCTTTCTTT
J gene: TRBJ2-2; D gene: .; clone size: .; V gene: TRBV5-1; CDR3 protein: CASSWEFGNTGELFF; CDR3 DNA: TGCGCCAGCAGCTGGGAGTTTGGGAACACCGGGGAGCTGTTTTTT
J gene: TRBJ2-1; D gene: TRBD1; clone size: .; V gene: TRBV2; CDR3 protein: CASGTGTGVNEQFF; CDR3 DNA: TGTGCCAGCGGGACCGGGACAGGGGTCAATGAGCAGTTCTTC
J gene: TRBJ2-5; D gene: .; clone size: few; V gene: TRBV20-1; CDR3 protein: CSARESGGPRVGETQYF; CDR3 DNA: TGCAGTGCTAGAGAGTCCGGGGGACCTCGGGTTGGGGAGACCCAGTACTTC
J gene: TRBJ2-3; D gene: TRBD2; clone size: .; V gene: TRBV5-1; CDR3 protein: CASSRGTSGNTDTQYF; CDR3 DNA: TGCGCCAGCAGCCGCGGAACTAGCGGGAACACAGATACGCAGTATTTT
J gene: TRBJ2-7; D gene: .; clone size: .; V gene: TRBV5-6; CDR3 protein: CASSLDRAHNEQYF; CDR3 DNA: TGTGCCAGCAGCTTGGACAGGGCCCACAATGAGCAGTACTTC
J gene: TRBJ1-2; D gene: TRBD1; clone size: many; V gene: TRBV7-2; CDR3 protein: CASSLGQGGGYTF; CDR3 DNA: TGTGCCAGCAGTTTAGGACAGGGAGGCGGCTACACCTTC
J gene: TRBJ2-3; D gene: TRBD1; clone size: .; V gene: TRBV9; CDR3 protein: CASSAQTGETDTQYF; CDR3 DNA: TGTGCCAGCAGCGCCCAGACAGGGGAGACAGATACGCAGTATTTT
J gene: TRBJ2-5; D gene: .; clone size: .; V gene: TRBV6-1; CDR3 protein: CASRRSFQETQYF; CDR3 DNA: TGTGCCAGCAGGCGGTCTTTTCAAGAGACCCAGTACTTC
J gene: TRBJ2-5; D gene: .; clone size: .; V gene: TRBV12-3/TRBV12-4; CDR3 protein: CASSGELGLETQYF; CDR3 DNA: TGTGCCAGCAGTGGAGAGTTAGGGTTGGAGACCCAGTACTTC
J gene: TRBJ1-1; D gene: TRBD1; clone size: few; V gene: TRBV5-1; CDR3 protein: CASSLSWTGDQNTEAFF; CDR3 DNA: TGCGCCAGCAGCTTGTCATGGACAGGGGATCAAAACACTGAAGCTTTCTTT
J gene: TRBJ2-7; D gene: .; clone size: .; V gene: TRBV25-1; CDR3 protein: CASSRSTPGGEQYF; CDR3 DNA: TGTGCCAGCTCACGTTCGACCCCAGGCGGCGAGCAGTACTTC
J gene: TRBJ2-7; D gene: .; clone size: .; V gene: TRBV29-1; CDR3 protein: CSVEIPGAEQYF; CDR3 DNA: TGCAGCGTTGAAATCCCCGGTGCCGAGCAGTACTTC
J gene: TRBJ2-1; D gene: TRBD2; clone size: .; V gene: TRBV9; CDR3 protein: CASSGGSGSWNEQFF; CDR3 DNA: TGTGCCAGCAGCGGAGGAAGCGGGAGTTGGAATGAGCAGTTCTTC
J gene: TRBJ1-1; D gene: TRBD1; clone size: few; V gene: TRBV10-3; CDR3 protein: CAISQGEDTEAFF; CDR3 DNA: TGTGCCATCAGTCAGGGGGAGGACACTGAAGCTTTCTTT
J gene: TRBJ2-7; D gene: .; clone size: .; V gene: TRBV20-1; CDR3 protein: CSARDFGGSYEQYF; CDR3 DNA: TGCAGTGCTAGAGATTTTGGCGGCTCCTACGAGCAGTACTTC
J gene: TRBJ1-4; D gene: .; clone size: .; V gene: TRBV4-1; CDR3 protein: CASSPGGRVGNEKLFF; CDR3 DNA: TGCGCCAGCAGCCCCGGAGGCAGGGTTGGTAATGAAAAACTGTTTTTT